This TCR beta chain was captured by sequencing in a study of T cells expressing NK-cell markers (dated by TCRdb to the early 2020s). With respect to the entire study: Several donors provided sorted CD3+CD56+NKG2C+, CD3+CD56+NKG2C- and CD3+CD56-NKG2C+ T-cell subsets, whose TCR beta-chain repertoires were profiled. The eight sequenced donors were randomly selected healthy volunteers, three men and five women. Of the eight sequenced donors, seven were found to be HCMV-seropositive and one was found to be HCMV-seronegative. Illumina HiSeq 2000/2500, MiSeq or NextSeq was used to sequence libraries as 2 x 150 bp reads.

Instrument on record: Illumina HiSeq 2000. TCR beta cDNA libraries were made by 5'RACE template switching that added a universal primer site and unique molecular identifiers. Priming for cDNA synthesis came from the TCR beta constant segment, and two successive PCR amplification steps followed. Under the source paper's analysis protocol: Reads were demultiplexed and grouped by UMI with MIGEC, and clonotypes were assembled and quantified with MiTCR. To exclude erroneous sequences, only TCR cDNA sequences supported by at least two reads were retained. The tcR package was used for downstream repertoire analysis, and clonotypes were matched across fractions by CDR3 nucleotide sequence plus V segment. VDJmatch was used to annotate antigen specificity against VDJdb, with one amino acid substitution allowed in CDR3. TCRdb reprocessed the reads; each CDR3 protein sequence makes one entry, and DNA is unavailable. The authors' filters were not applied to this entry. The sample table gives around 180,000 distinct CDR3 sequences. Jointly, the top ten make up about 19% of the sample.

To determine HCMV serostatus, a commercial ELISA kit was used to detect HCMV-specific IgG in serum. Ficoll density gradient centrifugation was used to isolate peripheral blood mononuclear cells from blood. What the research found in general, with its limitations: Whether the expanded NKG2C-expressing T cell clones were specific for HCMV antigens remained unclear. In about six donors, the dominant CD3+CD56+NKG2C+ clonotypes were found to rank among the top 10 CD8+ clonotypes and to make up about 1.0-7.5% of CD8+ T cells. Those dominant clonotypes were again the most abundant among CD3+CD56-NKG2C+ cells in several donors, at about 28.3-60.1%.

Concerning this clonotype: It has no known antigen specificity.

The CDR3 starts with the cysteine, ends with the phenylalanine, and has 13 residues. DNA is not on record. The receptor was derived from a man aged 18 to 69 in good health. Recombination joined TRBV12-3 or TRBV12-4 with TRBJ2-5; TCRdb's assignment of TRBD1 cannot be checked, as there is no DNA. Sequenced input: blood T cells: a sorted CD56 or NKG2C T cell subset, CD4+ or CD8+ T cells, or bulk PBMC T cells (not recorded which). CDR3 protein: CASSPWSGETQYF.